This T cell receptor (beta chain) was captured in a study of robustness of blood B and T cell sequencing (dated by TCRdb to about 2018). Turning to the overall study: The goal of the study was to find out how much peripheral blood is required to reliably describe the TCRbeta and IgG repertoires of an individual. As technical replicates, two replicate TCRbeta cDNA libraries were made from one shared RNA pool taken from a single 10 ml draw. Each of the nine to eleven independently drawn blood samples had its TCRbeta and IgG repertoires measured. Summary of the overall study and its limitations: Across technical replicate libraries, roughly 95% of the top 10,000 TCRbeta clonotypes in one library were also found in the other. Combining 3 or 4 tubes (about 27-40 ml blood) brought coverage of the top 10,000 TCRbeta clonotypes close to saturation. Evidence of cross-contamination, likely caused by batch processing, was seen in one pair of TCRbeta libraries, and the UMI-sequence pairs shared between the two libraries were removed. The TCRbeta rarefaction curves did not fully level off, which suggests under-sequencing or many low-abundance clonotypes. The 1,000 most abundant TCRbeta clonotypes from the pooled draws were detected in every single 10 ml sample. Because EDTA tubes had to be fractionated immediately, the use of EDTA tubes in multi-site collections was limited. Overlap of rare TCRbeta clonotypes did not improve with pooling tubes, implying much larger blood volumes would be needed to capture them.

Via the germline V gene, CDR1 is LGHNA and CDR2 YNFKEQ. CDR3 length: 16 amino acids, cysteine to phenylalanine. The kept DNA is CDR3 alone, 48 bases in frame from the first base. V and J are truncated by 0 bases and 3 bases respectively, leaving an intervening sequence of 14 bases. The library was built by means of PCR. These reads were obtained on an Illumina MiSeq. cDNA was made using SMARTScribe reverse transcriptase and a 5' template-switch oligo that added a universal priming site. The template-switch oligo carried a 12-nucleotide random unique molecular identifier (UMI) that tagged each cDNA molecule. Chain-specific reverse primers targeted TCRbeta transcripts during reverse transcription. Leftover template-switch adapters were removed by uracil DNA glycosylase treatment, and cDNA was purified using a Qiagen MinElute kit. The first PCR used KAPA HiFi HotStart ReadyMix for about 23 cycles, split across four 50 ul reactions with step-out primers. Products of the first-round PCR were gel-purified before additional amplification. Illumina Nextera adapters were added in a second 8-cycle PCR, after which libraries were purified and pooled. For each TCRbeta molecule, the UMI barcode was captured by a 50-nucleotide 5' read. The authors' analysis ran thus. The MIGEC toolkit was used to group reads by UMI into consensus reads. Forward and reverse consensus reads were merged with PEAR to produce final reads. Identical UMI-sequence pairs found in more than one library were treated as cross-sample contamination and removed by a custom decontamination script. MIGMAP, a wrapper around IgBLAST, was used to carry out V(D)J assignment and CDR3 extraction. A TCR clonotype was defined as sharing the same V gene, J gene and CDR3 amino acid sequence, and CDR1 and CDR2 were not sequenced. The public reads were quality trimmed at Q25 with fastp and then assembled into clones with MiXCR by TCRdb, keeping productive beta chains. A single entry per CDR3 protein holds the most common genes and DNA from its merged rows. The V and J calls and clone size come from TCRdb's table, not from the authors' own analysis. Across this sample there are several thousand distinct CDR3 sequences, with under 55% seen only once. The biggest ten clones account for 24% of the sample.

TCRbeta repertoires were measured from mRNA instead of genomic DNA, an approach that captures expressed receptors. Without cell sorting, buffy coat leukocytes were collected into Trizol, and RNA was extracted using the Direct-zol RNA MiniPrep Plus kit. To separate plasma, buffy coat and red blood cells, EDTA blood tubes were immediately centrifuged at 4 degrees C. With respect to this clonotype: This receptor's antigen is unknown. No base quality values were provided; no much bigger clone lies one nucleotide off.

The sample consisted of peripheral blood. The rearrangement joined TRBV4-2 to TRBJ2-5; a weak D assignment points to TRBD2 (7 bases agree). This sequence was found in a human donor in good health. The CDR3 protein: CASSQEGGGIKETQYF. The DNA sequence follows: TGTGCCAGCAGCCAAGAAGGGGGGGGGATTAAAGAGACCCAGTACTTC.